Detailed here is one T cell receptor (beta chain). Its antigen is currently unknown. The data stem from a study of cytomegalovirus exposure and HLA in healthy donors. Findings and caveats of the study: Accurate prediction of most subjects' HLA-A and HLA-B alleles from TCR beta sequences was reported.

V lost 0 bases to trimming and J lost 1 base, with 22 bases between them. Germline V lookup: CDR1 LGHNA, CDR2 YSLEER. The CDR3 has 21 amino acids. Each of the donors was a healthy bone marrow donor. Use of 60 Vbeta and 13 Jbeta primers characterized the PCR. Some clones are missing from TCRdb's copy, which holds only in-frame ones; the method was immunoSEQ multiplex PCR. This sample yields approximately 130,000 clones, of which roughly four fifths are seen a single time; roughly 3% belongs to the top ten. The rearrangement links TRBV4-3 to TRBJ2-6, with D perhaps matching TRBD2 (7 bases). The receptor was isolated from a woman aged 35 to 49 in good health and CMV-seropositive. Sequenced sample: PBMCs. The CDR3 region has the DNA TGCGCCAGCAGCCAAGATATCCCATCGGGGGGCCTAGGGTCTGGGGCCAACGTCCTGACTTTC. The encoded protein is CASSQDIPSGGLGSGANVLTF.